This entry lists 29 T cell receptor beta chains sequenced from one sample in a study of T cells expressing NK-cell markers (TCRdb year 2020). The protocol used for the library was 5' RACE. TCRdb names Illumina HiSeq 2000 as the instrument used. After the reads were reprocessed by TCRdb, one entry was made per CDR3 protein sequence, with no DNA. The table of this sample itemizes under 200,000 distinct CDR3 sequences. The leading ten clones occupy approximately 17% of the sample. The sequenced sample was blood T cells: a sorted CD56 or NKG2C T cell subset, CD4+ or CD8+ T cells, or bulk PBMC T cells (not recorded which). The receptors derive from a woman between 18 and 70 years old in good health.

The CDR3: CASSSSSIPQYF. The chain combines TRBV28 with TRBJ2-3; the TRBD2 assignment by TCRdb is unverifiable without DNA. Germline V CDR1 and CDR2: MDHEN, SYDVKM. The CDR3 runs to 12 residues.

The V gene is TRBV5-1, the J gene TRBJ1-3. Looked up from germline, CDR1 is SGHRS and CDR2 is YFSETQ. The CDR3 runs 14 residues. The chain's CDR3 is CASSPDGAGNTIYF.

The CDR3 reads CSARLAGGGGQETQYF. This chain joins TRBV20-1 and TRBJ2-5; checking the TCRdb D call of TRBD2 is not possible without DNA. The germline CDR1 and CDR2 sequences are DFQATT and SNEGSKA (reference sequence). The CDR3 is 16 amino acids.

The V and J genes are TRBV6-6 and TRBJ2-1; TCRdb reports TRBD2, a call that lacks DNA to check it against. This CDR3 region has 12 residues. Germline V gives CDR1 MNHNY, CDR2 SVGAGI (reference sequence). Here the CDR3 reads CASSYRAGEQFF.

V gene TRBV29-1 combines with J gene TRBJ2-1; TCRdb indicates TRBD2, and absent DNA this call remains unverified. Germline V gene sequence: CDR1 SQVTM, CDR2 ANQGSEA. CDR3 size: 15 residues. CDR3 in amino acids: CSVRDGGLAGNEQFF.

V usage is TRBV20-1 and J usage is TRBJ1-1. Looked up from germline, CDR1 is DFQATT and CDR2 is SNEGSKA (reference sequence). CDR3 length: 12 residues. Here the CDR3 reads CSANVENTEAFF.

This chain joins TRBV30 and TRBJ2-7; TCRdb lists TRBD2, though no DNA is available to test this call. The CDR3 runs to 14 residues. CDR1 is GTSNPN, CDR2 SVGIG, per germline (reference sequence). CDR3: CAWRGLAGEGEQYF. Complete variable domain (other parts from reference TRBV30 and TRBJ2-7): SQTIHQWPATLVQPVGSPLSLECTVEGTSNPNLYWYRQAAGRGLQLLFYSVGIGQISSEVPQNLSASRPQDRQFILSSKKLLLSDSGFYLCAWRGLAGEGEQYFGPGTRLTVT.

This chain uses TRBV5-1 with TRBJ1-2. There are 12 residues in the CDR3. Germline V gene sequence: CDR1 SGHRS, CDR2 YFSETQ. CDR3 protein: CASSLDASHYTF.

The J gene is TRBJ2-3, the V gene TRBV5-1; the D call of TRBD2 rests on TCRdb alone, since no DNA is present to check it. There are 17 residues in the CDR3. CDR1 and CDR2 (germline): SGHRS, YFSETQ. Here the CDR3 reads CASTFSGLADSTDTQYF.

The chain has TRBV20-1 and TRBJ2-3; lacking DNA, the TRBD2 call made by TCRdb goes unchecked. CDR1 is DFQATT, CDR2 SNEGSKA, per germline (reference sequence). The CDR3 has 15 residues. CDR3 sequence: CSALRSGRDPDTQYF.

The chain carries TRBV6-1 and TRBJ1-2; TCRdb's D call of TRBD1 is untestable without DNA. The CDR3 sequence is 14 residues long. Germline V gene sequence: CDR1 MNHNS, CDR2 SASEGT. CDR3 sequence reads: CASSEVTGYYGYTF.

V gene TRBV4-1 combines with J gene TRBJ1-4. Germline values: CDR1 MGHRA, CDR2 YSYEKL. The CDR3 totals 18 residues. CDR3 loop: CASSQVVGTPGTNEKLFF.

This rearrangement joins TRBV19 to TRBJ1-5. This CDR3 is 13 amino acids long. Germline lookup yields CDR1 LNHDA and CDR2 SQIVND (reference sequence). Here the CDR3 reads CASSTGSHQPQHF.

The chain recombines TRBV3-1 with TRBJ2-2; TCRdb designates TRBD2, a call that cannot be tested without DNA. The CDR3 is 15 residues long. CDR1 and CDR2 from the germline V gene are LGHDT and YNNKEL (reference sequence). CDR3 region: CASSRTSGGHGELFF.

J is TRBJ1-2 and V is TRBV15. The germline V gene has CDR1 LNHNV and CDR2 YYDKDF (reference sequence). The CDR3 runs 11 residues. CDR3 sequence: CQATTNYGYTF.

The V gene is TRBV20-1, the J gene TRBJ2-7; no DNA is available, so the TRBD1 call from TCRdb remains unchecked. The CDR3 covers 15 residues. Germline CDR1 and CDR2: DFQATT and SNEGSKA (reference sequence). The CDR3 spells CSAREYGGDIYEQYF.

CDR3 sequence reads: CASSHRGGEQYF. This chain joins TRBV18 and TRBJ2-7; TCRdb selects TRBD2, and the lack of DNA leaves this call unchecked. Germline V gives CDR1 KGHSH, CDR2 LQKENI. The CDR3 consists of 12 residues.

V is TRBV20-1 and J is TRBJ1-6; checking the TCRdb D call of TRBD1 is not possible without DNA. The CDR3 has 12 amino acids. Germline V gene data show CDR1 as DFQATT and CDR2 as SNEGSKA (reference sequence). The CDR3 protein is CSAGGNSSPLHF.

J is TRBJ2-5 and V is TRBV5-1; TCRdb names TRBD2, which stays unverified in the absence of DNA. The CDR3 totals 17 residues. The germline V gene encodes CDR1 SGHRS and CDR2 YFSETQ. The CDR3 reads CASSSGLELFVGETQYF.

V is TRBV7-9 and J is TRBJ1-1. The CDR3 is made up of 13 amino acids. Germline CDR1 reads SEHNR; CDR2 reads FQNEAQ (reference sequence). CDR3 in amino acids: CASSLDDWDEAFF.

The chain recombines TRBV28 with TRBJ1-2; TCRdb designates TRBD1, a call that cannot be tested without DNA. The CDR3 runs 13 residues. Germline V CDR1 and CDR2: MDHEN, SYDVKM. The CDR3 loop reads CASSRTGGYGYTF.

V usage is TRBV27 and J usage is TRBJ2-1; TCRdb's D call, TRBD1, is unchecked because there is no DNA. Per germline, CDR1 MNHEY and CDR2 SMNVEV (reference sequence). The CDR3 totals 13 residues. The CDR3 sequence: CASTQGHGVRQFF.

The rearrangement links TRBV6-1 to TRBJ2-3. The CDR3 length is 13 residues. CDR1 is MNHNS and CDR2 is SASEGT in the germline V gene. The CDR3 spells CASSRSSIDTQYF.

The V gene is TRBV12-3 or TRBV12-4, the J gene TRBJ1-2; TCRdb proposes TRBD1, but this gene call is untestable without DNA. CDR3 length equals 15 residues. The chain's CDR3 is CASSFPGQGVYGYTF.

The CDR3 sequence: CASSQVIAGGPDGELFF. The V call is TRBV4-2, the J call TRBJ2-2; the D gene TCRdb calls, TRBD2, cannot be checked with no DNA. Germline CDR1 LGHNA, CDR2 YNFKEQ. This CDR3 comprises 17 residues.

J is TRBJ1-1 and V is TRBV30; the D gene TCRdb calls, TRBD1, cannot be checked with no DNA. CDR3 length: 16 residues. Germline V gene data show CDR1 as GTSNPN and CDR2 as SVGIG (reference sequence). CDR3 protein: CAWSGSQTGANTEAFF.

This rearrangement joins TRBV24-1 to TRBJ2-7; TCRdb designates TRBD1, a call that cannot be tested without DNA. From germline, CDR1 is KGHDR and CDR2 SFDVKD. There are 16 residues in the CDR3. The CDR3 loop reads CATSDTKGQGLYEQYF.

The CDR3 spells CASSRSRQAYEAFF. J is TRBJ1-1 and V is TRBV6-1. The CDR3 covers 14 residues. Germline CDR1 reads MNHNS; CDR2 reads SASEGT.

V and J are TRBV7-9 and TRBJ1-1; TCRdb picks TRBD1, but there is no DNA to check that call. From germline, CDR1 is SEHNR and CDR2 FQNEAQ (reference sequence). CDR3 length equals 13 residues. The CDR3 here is CASSRQVNTEAFF.